This T cell receptor (beta chain) was observed in a study of PD-L1 blockade in urothelial cancer (dated by TCRdb to about 2017). Describing the broader study: Therapy was started at some point between 2013 and 2015 for all patients, and atezolizumab 1,200 mg was administered intravenously every 3 weeks. Pretreatment tumor samples, along with matched peripheral blood serially collected before and after atezolizumab treatment, were subjected to TCR sequencing. In the same patients, whole exome sequencing and RNA sequencing of pretreatment tumors were performed in addition to TCR sequencing. About 90% of the roughly 29 patients were males with bladder-origin urothelial cancer, and about 65% of the roughly 30 reported a prior smoking history. The study, an exploratory multi-omic analysis, examined somatic, immune and clinical correlates of response to PD-L1 blockade with atezolizumab in urothelial cancer. Blood samples yielded a median of roughly 150,000 T cells and around 80,000 unique TCRs, with median clonality around 0.083. Progression-free survival longer than 6 months counted as durable clinical benefit, and TCR features were additionally tested against both progression-free and overall survival. About 10 patients achieved durable clinical benefit and roughly 20 did not. Blood samples were analyzed at 3 weeks after treatment start (second dose) and at 6 weeks after treatment start. An ECOG performance status of 0 or 1 was recorded for the patients, and 0 to 3 prior chemotherapy regimens had been received by the patients. Twenty-nine patients had pretreatment blood TCR-seq, about 24 had at least one posttreatment blood collection, and about 24 had tumor TCR-seq.

Synthetic TCR analog templates were spiked into each PCR to estimate absolute template abundance from read counts. The immunoSEQ assay used bias-controlled V and J gene primers to amplify TCRbeta CDR3 regions from genomic DNA. Sequencing of rearranged TCRbeta segments was done at approximately 20X coverage. The original methods were these. Clustering was used to correct sequencing errors, and CDR3s were annotated against IMGT to assign V, D and J genes. Downstream analyses used only productive TCRbeta rearrangements, leaving out any out-of-frame or stop-codon sequences. To compute clonality, Shannon entropy was normalized by the log of the number of unique productive sequences and then subtracted from one. Fisher's exact test with Benjamini-Hochberg correction, at a threshold of adjusted p below 0.01, was used to find clones that differed between time points or between blood and tumor. TCRdb stores this immuneACCESS table with in-frame sequences only. Part of the clones is absent; in the studies checked, under half of the shortfall reflects unresolved V genes, and no reason is known for the rest. Clone size and the V and J calls come from that table; the DNA yielded D and trimming. The sample table holds 85,000 to 90,000 clones, of which more than 70% were seen once. Of the sample, around 14% falls within the top ten clones.

Reading from cysteine to phenylalanine, the CDR3 counts 15 amino acids. Only CDR3 DNA is held: 45 bases, read in frame from base 1. The trim is 3 bases for V and 2 bases for J, with a gap of 13 bases between the germline ends. CDR1 and CDR2 (GTSNPN, SVGIG) derive from the germline V gene (reference sequence). On the study overall, not on this receptor specifically: At 3 weeks after the start of treatment, tumor-associated TCR clones in peripheral blood had expanded more in patients with durable benefit (n ≈ 24, p = 0.022). Improved progression-free and overall survival was associated with having pretreatment peripheral blood TCR clonality below the median. Because the sample size was small (n of about 27) and many exploratory analyses were performed, the results are intended to be hypothesis-generating.

The sample's time point, from its label and the paper: pretreatment peripheral blood. The cohort included about 30 patients with locally advanced or metastatic urothelial carcinoma who were treated at Memorial Sloan Kettering on a trial protocol. Peripheral blood mononuclear cells were collected pretreatment and during treatment, with between 1 and 8 total time points obtained per patient. The Qiagen DNeasy Blood extraction kit was used to purify genomic DNA from total PBMCs and tumor samples. PBMCs were collected pretreatment and during treatment and were isolated and stored as previously described. This clone turned up a few times. Its binding antigen is unknown. Per-base qualities were not stored, and no clone one base away is much larger.

The V and J genes are TRBV30 and TRBJ1-4; TRBD1 is a weak D gene call, 5 bases matching. The specimen was PBMCs, collected around atezolizumab (anti-PD-L1) treatment. The receptor was derived from a man in his fifties or sixties with urothelial cancer. The DNA reads TGTGCCTGGAGACGCGGGGGGGGGACTAATGAAAAACTGTTTTTT. The translation is CAWRRGGGTNEKLFF. The reference TRBV30 and TRBJ1-4 proteins fill in what lies around the CDR3, so the full variable domain reads SQTIHQWPATLVQPVGSPLSLECTVEGTSNPNLYWYRQAAGRGLQLLFYSVGIGQISSEVPQNLSASRPQDRQFILSSKKLLLSDSGFYLCAWRRGGGTNEKLFFGSGTQLSVL.